These 10 T cell receptor beta chains share one sample of origin, sequenced in a study of T cell changes during pregnancy in multiple sclerosis. The protocol was immunoSEQ multiplex PCR, while the TCRdb copy is restricted to in-frame clones and leaves out a portion. Among 25,000 to 30,000 clones, 89% were seen once, and the ten largest hold approximately 0.55%. Specimen: CD4+ T cells from peripheral blood mononuclear cells, collected in the first trimester of pregnancy. The receptor source for this set is a female donor in good health, enrolled as a control in a pregnancy study.

The V gene is TRBV27, the J gene TRBJ2-5, with unresolved D. The CDR3 sequence is 13 residues long. Trimming removed 4 bases from V and 4 bases from J, with 10 bases in between. Germline V gives CDR1 MNHEY, CDR2 SMNVEV (reference sequence). The CDR3 DNA is TGTGCCAGCAGTTACCAAAAAGCAGAGACCCAGTACTTC. It encodes CASSYQKAETQYF.

The rearrangement joins TRBV20-1 to TRBJ1-3; D is unresolved. CDR3 length: 11 residues. V was trimmed by 7 bases and J by 0 bases, leaving 4 bases between them. Per the germline V gene, CDR1 is DFQATT and CDR2 is SNEGSKA (reference sequence). The CDR3 nucleotides read TGCAGTGTAAACTCTGGAAACACCATATATTTT. Its translation is CSVNSGNTIYF.

The chain combines TRBV7-9 with TRBJ1-1; D gene ambiguous. This CDR3 is built from 15 residues. V lost 5 bases and J lost 0, with 13 bases in between. CDR1 is SEHNR, CDR2 FQNEAQ, per germline (reference sequence). This chain's CDR3 is CASSLGEGMNTEAFF. CDR3 coding DNA: TGTGCCAGCAGCCTAGGTGAGGGTATGAACACTGAAGCTTTCTTT.

This clone has more than one count but fewer than ten. The chain carries TRBV18 and TRBJ1-2, with D possibly being TRBD1 (5 bases). The CDR3 is 14 residues long. Trimming took off 0 bases at V and 10 bases at J, with 15 bases between the two ends. Germline CDR1 KGHSH, CDR2 LQKENI. The CDR3 DNA reads as TGTGCCAGCTCACCACCGGGGCAGCCCTCGCTCTACACCTTC. Amino acid sequence: CASSPPGQPSLYTF.

The J gene is TRBJ2-5, the V gene TRBV25-1; D possibly corresponds to TRBD2 (6 bases). The J call may be in error: the DNA end matches TRBJ2-7 better. Germline assignment: CDR1 MGHDK and CDR2 SYGVNS. The CDR3 length is 15 residues. CDR3 nucleotides: TGTGCCAGCAGTGAAGGCGGGATCAGGTTCTACGAGCAGTACTTC. It is translated as CASSEGGIRFYEQYF.

CDR3 nucleotides: TGTGCCAGTAGATTGGGGGGGAACACTGAAGCTTTCTTT. This gives the protein CASRLGGNTEAFF. J is TRBJ1-1 and V is TRBV19; TRBD1 is a possible D gene (5 bases). V lost 6 bases to trimming and J lost 1 base, with 9 bases between them. CDR1 is LNHDA and CDR2 is SQIVND in the germline V gene (reference sequence). The CDR3 has 13 residues. Filled out from reference TRBV19 and TRBJ1-1, the complete variable domain reads DGGITQSPKYLFRKEGQNVTLSCEQNLNHDAMYWYRQDPGQGLRLIYYSQIVNDFQKGDIAEGYSVSREKKESFPLTVTSAQKNPTAFYLCASRLGGNTEAFFGQGTRLTVV.

This clone was seen once. The rearrangement links TRBV6-1 to TRBJ1-1; D is unclear. V lost 2 bases to trimming and J lost 0 bases, with 10 bases between them. Germline values: CDR1 MNHNS, CDR2 SASEGT. CDR3 length: 15 residues. Here the CDR3 reads CASSENRVMNTEAFF. The CDR3 nucleotides read TGTGCCAGCAGTGAAAATCGAGTCATGAACACTGAAGCTTTCTTT.

The chain links TRBV19 to TRBJ1-1; D remains ambiguous. Germline V lookup: CDR1 LNHDA, CDR2 SQIVND (reference sequence). Trimming took 5 bases from V and 1 from J, leaving 14 bases between them. The CDR3 covers 15 residues. CDR3 DNA sequence: TGTGCCAGTAGTCCCAAACGGGTTGGGAACACTGAAGCTTTCTTT. It encodes CASSPKRVGNTEAFF.

The chain employs TRBV7-2 and TRBJ2-7; 8 bases agree with TRBD1. Germline CDR1 and CDR2: SGHTA and FQGNSA. Trimming at V came to 5 bases and at J to 7 bases, leaving 19 bases not matched to a gene. The CDR3 loop spans 17 amino acids. CDR3: CASSLTSTGTGGGEQYF. The CDR3 DNA reads TGTGCCAGCAGCCTGACAAGCACCGGGACAGGAGGCGGGGAGCAGTACTTC.

The DNA of the CDR3 is TGTGCCAGCAGCTTAGTTTGGGGGCCGGGCACTGAAGCTTTCTTT. This sequence encodes CASSLVWGPGTEAFF. The chain combines TRBV11-2 with TRBJ1-1; maybe TRBD1 (6 bases). The V and J ends lost 1 base and 4 bases respectively, with 13 bases between them. Germline CDR1 reads SGHAT; CDR2 reads FQNNGV. CDR3 size: 15 residues.